This TCR beta chain was identified in a study of blood T cell repertoires in COVID-19. The CDR3 contains 15 residues. Trimming pared 2 bases from V and 3 bases from J, leaving 13 bases between. Germline V gives CDR1 SGHRS, CDR2 YFSETQ. Profiling relied on immunoSEQ multiplex PCR, and the TCRdb table lists in-frame clones only, not all of them. The table records about 150,000 clones, 85% to 90% of them present only once. Patients in Seattle were enrolled during active infection, then followed longitudinally. The sample consisted of peripheral blood. The V call is TRBV5-1, the J call TRBJ2-3; D perhaps matches TRBD1 (5 bases). The receptor was derived from a young man with COVID-19, enrolled during active disease. The CDR3 DNA sequence: TGCGCCAGCAGCTTTGGGGCAGGCAAAACAGATACGCAGTATTTT. Translating gives CASSFGAGKTDTQYF.